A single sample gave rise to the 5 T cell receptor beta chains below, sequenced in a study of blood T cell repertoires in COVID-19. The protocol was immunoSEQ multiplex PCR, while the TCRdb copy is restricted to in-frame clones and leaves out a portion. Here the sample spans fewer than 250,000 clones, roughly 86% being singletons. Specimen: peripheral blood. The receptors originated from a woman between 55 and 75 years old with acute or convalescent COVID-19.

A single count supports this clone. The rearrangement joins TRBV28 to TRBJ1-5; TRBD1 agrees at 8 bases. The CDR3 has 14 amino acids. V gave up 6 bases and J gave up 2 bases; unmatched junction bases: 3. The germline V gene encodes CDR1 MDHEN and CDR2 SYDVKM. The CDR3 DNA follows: TGTGCCAGCAGGACAGGGGCGGGCAATCAGCCCCAGCATTTT. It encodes CASRTGAGNQPQHF.

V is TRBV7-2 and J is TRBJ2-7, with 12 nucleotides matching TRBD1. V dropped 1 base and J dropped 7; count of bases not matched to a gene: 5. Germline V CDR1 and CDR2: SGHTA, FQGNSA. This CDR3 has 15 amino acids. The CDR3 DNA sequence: TGTGCCAGCAGCTTAGAGGGACAGGGGGCTGGGGAGCAGTACTTC. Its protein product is CASSLEGQGAGEQYF.

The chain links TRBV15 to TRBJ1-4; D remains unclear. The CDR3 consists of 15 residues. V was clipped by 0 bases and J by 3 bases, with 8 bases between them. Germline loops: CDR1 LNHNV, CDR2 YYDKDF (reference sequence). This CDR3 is CATSRDGGPNEKLFF. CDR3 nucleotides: TGTGCCACCAGCAGAGATGGCGGTCCTAATGAAAAACTGTTTTTT.

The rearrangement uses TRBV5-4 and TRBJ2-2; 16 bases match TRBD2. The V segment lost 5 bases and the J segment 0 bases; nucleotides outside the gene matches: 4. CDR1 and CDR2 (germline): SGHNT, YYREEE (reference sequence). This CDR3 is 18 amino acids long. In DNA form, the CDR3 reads TGTGCCAGCAGTCCGGGACTAGCGGGGGGGCCGAACACCGGGGAGCTGTTTTTT. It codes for CASSPGLAGGPNTGELFF.

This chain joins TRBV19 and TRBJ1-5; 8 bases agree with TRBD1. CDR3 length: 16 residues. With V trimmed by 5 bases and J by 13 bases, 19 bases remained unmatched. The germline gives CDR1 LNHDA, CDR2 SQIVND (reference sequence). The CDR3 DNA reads TGTGCCAGTAGTTCCCCAGGGGGCAGCGCCCCGAGAAAACAGCATTTT. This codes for CASSSPGGSAPRKQHF.